The 16 T cell receptor beta chains reported below all come from one sample, sequenced in a study of T cells after yellow fever vaccination. TCRdb fed the 5' RACE reads into MiXCR, producing one record per CDR3 protein. This table holds hundreds of thousands of distinct CDR3 sequences, around 20% found once. Sequencing was performed on PBMCs, taken before the yellow fever booster vaccination. The receptors stem from a man aged 18-30 years who received the YFV17D yellow fever vaccine.

This clonotype was recorded a few times. CDR3 protein: CASSQDGTGQPLHF. CDR3 DNA: TGCGCCAGCAGCCAAGATGGGACAGGCCAACCCCTCCACTTT. The J gene is TRBJ1-6, the V gene TRBV4-1; 8 bases map to TRBD1. The CDR3 length is 14 residues. The V gene's germline CDR1 is MGHRA and CDR2 YSYEKL. Unmatched junction bases numbered 4, after V lost 0 bases and J lost 12 bases.

This clonotype was recorded at least ten times. The rearrangement uses TRBV20-1 and TRBJ2-1; D is perhaps TRBD2 (7 bases). Trimming cost V 5 bases and J 5 bases, with 22 bases left between them. Looked up from germline, CDR1 is DFQATT and CDR2 is SNEGSKA (reference sequence). The CDR3 covers 16 residues. This CDR3 is CSARHAGAIGDNEQFF. CDR3 nucleotides: TGCAGTGCTCGGCATGCGGGGGCCATTGGGGACAATGAGCAGTTCTTC.

The V call is TRBV18, the J call TRBJ1-2; D perhaps matches TRBD1 (5 bases). V was pared by 1 base and J by 1 base, with 7 bases between. The germline V gene encodes CDR1 KGHSH and CDR2 LQKENI. This CDR3 spans 14 amino acids. DNA for the CDR3: TGTGCCAGCTCACCACGCAGGGATAACTATGGCTACACCTTC. Translating it yields CASSPRRDNYGYTF.

In this sample, this clonotype turned up a few times. The rearrangement joins TRBV6-2 or TRBV6-3 to TRBJ1-1; 7 nucleotides line up with TRBD1. There are 14 residues in the CDR3. From germline, CDR1 is MNHEY and CDR2 SVGEGT. With 5 bases clipped from V and 5 bases from J, the junction kept 8 bases outside the gene matches. The CDR3 region is CASSHYRGRTEAFF. The CDR3 DNA reads as TGTGCCAGCAGTCATTACAGGGGTCGGACTGAAGCTTTCTTT.

The chain recombines TRBV4-1 with TRBJ1-4; TRBD1 might be the D (6 bases). The germline gives CDR1 MGHRA, CDR2 YSYEKL. CDR3 length equals 15 residues. V was pared by 1 base and J by 0 bases, with 6 bases between. The CDR3 bases are TGCGCCAGCAGCCAAGGACAGGCAACTAATGAAAAACTGTTTTTT. Protein sequence: CASSQGQATNEKLFF.

Only a few counts were recorded for this clonotype. J is TRBJ2-7 and V is TRBV12-3 or TRBV12-4; no clear D. Trimming shortened V by 1 base and J by 5 bases, and 6 bases separated the two germline ends. The CDR3 covers 12 residues. CDR3 in DNA: TGTGCCAGCAGTTTAGGGCCCCACGAGCAGTACTTC. It encodes CASSLGPHEQYF.

This clonotype was found a few times. V gene TRBV29-1 combines with J gene TRBJ2-7; 7 bases match TRBD1. Germline assignment: CDR1 SQVTM and CDR2 ANQGSEA. Unmatched junction bases numbered 10, after V lost 3 bases and J lost 2 bases. The CDR3 has 15 amino acids. DNA of the CDR3: TGCAGCGTTGAGGGGCTAGGGGGCCTCGCCTACGAGCAGTACGTC. It yields the protein CSVEGLGGLAYEQYV.

This clonotype was counted a few times. This rearrangement joins TRBV5-1 to TRBJ2-3; 11 nucleotides match TRBD2. This CDR3 has 15 amino acids. The V segment lost 0 bases and the J segment 4 bases; nucleotides outside the gene matches: 1. The germline CDR1 and CDR2 sequences are SGHRS and YFSETQ. CDR3 protein: CASSLASGGSDTQYF. DNA for the CDR3: TGCGCCAGCAGCTTGGCTAGCGGGGGGTCAGATACGCAGTATTTT.

The sample holds a few counts of this clonotype. V is TRBV9 and J is TRBJ2-7, with D possibly being TRBD1 (6 bases). Per germline, CDR1 SGDLS and CDR2 YYNGEE. The CDR3 spans 14 residues. V was cut by 4 bases and J by 4 bases, with 15 bases left in between. The CDR3 DNA reads as TGTGCCAGCAGCCCCCGGACAGCTGCATACGAGCAGTACTTC. It specifies CASSPRTAAYEQYF.

This chain links TRBV7-9 with TRBJ2-7; 8 bases match TRBD1. With 4 bases clipped from V and 6 bases from J, the junction kept 8 bases outside the gene matches. This CDR3 spans 14 amino acids. Germline lookup yields CDR1 SEHNR and CDR2 FQNEAQ (reference sequence). In DNA form, the CDR3 reads TGTGCCAGCAGCTCAGGGGGCGCCGCATTCGAGCAGTACTTC. Translated, it gives CASSSGGAAFEQYF.

This chain uses TRBV30 with TRBJ1-2, with D possibly TRBD1 on 6 matching bases. V lost 2 bases, J lost 3 bases, and 10 bases lay in between. Germline CDR1 reads GTSNPN; CDR2 reads SVGIG (reference sequence). The CDR3 has 13 amino acids. The CDR3 sequence is CAWSPRQDYGYTF. The CDR3 bases are TGTGCCTGGAGTCCCCGACAGGACTATGGCTACACCTTC.

This clonotype was seen a handful of times. This rearrangement joins TRBV3-1 to TRBJ1-2, with D possibly TRBD1 on 5 matching bases. The CDR3 totals 13 residues. V was clipped by 1 base and J by 4 bases, with 7 bases between them. Germline CDR1 LGHDT, CDR2 YNNKEL (reference sequence). The CDR3, as DNA: TGTGCCAGCAGCCAAGCAGGGAGCTATGGCTACACCTTC. It is translated as CASSQAGSYGYTF.

The CDR3 nucleotides are TGTGCCAGCAGTTCTGGACAGGGCGAGCCCGAGGATGAGCAGTTCTTC. It is translated as CASSSGQGEPEDEQFF. The chain combines TRBV28 with TRBJ2-1; 8 positions agree with TRBD1. Trimming took 4 bases from V and 8 from J; bases not matched to a gene: 13. Germline lookup yields CDR1 MDHEN and CDR2 SYDVKM. This CDR3 is built from 16 residues. The full variable domain, with the rest looked up from reference TRBV28 and TRBJ2-1, is DVKVTQSSRYLVKRTGEKVFLECVQDMDHENMFWYRQDPGLGLRLIYFSYDVKMKEKGDIPEGYSVSREKKERFSLILESASTNQTSMYLCASSSGQGEPEDEQFFGPGTRLTVL.

This clonotype showed up just a few times. The rearrangement joins TRBV10-3 to TRBJ1-4; 7 nucleotides align to TRBD1. Germline assignment: CDR1 ENHRY and CDR2 SYGVKD. The CDR3 is 14 residues long. The V segment lost 5 bases and the J segment 8 bases; nucleotides outside the gene matches: 8. CDR3 coding DNA: TGTGCCATCAGTCAAAGGCAGGGGGAAGAAAAACTGTTTTTT. Amino acid sequence: CAISQRQGEEKLFF.

The chain recombines TRBV5-1 with TRBJ1-1, with D hard to call. CDR1 and CDR2 from the germline V gene are SGHRS and YFSETQ. CDR3 length: 15 residues. V was clipped by 4 bases and J by 0 bases, with 13 bases between them. Here the CDR3 DNA reads TGCGCCAGCAGCGTCATTAGTGGTTTGAACACTGAAGCTTTCTTT. Residues: CASSVISGLNTEAFF.

The sample holds a few counts of this clonotype. The chain joins TRBV11-2 to TRBJ1-2, with TRBD1 matching 7 bases. The CDR3 totals 13 residues. J lost 8 bases, V lost 1 base, and 4 bases had no gene match. CDR1 is SGHAT, CDR2 FQNNGV, per germline. In nucleotides, the CDR3 is TGTGCCAGCAGCTTAGTGGGACAGACGGGCTACACCTTC. As protein: CASSLVGQTGYTF.